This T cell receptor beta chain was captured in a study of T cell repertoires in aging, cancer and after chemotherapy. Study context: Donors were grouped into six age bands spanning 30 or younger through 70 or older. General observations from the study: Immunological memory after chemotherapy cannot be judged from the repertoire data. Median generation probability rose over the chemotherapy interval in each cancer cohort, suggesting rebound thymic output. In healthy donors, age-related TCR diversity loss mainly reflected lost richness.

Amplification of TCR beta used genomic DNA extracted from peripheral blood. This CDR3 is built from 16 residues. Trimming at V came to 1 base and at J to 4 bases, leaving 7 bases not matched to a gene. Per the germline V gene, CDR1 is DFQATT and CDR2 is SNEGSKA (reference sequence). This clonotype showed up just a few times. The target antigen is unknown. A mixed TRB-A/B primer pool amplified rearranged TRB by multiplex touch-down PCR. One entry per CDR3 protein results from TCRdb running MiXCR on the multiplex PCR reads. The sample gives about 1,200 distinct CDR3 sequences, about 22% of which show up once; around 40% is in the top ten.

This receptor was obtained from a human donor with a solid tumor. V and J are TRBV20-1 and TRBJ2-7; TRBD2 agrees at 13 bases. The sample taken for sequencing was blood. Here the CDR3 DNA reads TGCAGTGCTAGAGCATCGTTGACTAGCGGGAGGTACGAGCAGTACTTC. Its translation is CSARASLTSGRYEQYF.